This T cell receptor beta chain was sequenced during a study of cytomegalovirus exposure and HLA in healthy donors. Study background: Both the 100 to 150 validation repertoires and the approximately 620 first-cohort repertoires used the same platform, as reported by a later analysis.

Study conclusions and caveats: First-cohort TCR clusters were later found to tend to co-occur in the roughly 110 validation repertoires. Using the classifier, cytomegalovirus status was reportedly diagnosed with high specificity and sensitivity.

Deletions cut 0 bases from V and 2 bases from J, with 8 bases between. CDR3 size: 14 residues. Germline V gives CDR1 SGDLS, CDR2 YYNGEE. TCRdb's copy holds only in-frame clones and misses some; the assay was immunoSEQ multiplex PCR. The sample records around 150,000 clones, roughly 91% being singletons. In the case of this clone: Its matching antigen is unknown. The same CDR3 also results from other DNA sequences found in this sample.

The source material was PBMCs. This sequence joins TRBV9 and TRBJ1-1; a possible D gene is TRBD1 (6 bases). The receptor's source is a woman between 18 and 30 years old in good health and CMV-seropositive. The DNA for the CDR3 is TGTGCCAGCAGCGTAGGGACAGCAAACACTGAAGCTTTCTTT. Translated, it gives CASSVGTANTEAFF.